The next 30 T cell receptor beta chains were all read from a single sample in a study of human T cells and chemical hapten exposure. TCRdb re-derived calls from the RACE reads in MiXCR, one entry per CDR3 protein. This table has roughly 50,000 distinct CDR3 sequences, 9.9% appearing once. The time point here: patch test 3, about 24 weeks after DPC sensitization. Treatment denoted: therapeutic diphenylcyclopropenone sensitization with weekly scalp DPC. The material sequenced was whole blood, taken in connection with sensitization to the hapten diphenylcyclopropenone (DPC). These receptors were collected from a middle-aged woman with alopecia areata. Some clones in this sample may be carry-over from other donors' samples.

V is TRBV11-3 and J is TRBJ2-7; TRBD2 is a possible D gene (7 bases). The CDR3 loop spans 19 amino acids. V lost 0 bases and J 6 bases, leaving 27 bases between the germline ends. Germline V gives CDR1 SGHNT, CDR2 YENEEA. Here the CDR3 reads CASSLDRSAGAGPTLEQYF. The CDR3 DNA reads as TGTGCCAGCAGCTTAGATCGGTCGGCGGGGGCTGGTCCTACCCTCGAGCAGTACTTC.

This clonotype was counted ten times or more. The chain has TRBV3-1 and TRBJ1-2; D uncertain. The CDR3 consists of 14 residues. The germline gives CDR1 LGHDT, CDR2 YNNKEL (reference sequence). Trimming left V 2 bases short and J 9 bases short, with 16 bases between. Written as DNA, the CDR3 is TGTGCCAGCAGCCAATGGGCGGTCCGGGGAAGCTACACCTTC. Protein: CASSQWAVRGSYTF.

This clonotype came up a few times. The chain is built from TRBV5-1 and TRBJ2-7; D call uncertain. The CDR3 sequence is 14 residues long. Trimming removed 0 bases at V and 1 base at J, with 8 bases between. Germline-derived CDR1 and CDR2 are SGHRS and YFSETQ. The CDR3 here is CASSLGLASYEQYF. In DNA form, the CDR3 reads TGCGCCAGCAGCTTGGGACTGGCATCCTACGAGCAGTACTTC.

This clonotype showed up just a few times. The chain has TRBV19 and TRBJ1-4, with D unresolved. The CDR3 has 15 residues. V gave up 5 bases and J gave up 4 bases, with 14 bases separating them. CDR1 and CDR2 (germline): LNHDA, SQIVND (reference sequence). The CDR3 bases are TGTGCCAGTAGTCCAGACGGTTCCTTTAATGAAAAACTGTTTTTT. This codes for CASSPDGSFNEKLFF.

This clonotype was seen a few times. The chain has TRBV3-1 and TRBJ1-2; D ambiguous. The CDR3 contains 15 residues. From germline, CDR1 is LGHDT and CDR2 YNNKEL (reference sequence). The germline V and J ends were trimmed by 0 bases and 0 bases, with 8 bases remaining between them. The CDR3 coding sequence is TGTGCCAGCAGCCAAGATCACACTTCTAACTATGGCTACACCTTC. Protein product: CASSQDHTSNYGYTF.

The table lists this clonotype with many counts. This rearrangement joins TRBV9 to TRBJ2-4; possibly TRBD1 or TRBD2 for D (6 bases each). This CDR3 region has 15 residues. CDR1 is SGDLS and CDR2 is YYNGEE in the germline V gene. The germline V and J ends were trimmed by 6 bases and 0 bases, with 13 bases remaining between them. The CDR3 nucleotides are TGTGCCAGCACTTACGGGGGCTTAGCCAAAAACATTCAGTACTTC. The encoded protein is CASTYGGLAKNIQYF. The full variable domain, completed using reference TRBV9 and TRBJ2-4, is DSGVTQTPKHLITATGQRVTLRCSPRSGDLSVYWYQQSLDQGLQFLIQYYNGEERAKGNILERFSAQQFPDLHSELNLSSLELGDSALYFCASTYGGLAKNIQYFGAGTRLSVL.

This clonotype was counted ten times or more. J is TRBJ1-5 and V is TRBV27, with D unclear. V lost 11 bases to trimming and J lost 2 bases, with 13 bases between them. The CDR3 runs to 13 residues. CDR1 is MNHEY, CDR2 SMNVEV, per germline (reference sequence). CDR3 in amino acids: CARKDVGNQPQHF. The CDR3 nucleotides read TGTGCCCGCAAGGATGTTGGCAATCAGCCCCAGCATTTT.

This clonotype was recorded many times. This chain connects TRBV4-2 to TRBJ2-1; D possibly corresponds to TRBD2 (5 bases). The CDR3 consists of 17 residues. Trimming shortened V by 0 bases and J by 6 bases, and 18 bases separated the two germline ends. The V gene's germline CDR1 is LGHNA and CDR2 YNFKEQ. CDR3 residues: CASSQDQFGLAANEQFF. In DNA form, the CDR3 reads TGTGCCAGCAGCCAAGATCAATTCGGGCTAGCAGCCAATGAGCAGTTCTTC.

This clonotype was counted ten times or more. The chain carries TRBV25-1 and TRBJ2-3; TRBD2 aligns across 14 bases. This CDR3 is built from 19 residues. Per the germline V gene, CDR1 is MGHDK and CDR2 is SYGVNS. The V gene end was trimmed by 4 bases and the J gene end by 4 bases; junction bases not matched to a gene: 13. The CDR3 nucleotides are TGTGCCAGCAGTGTCCGACGATGGACTAGCGGGGGGCCGGCAGATACGCAGTATTTT. It codes for CASSVRRWTSGGPADTQYF.

The rearrangement uses TRBV14 and TRBJ2-3, with D possibly called TRBD1 or TRBD2 (5 bases each). The CDR3 has 15 residues. Per germline, CDR1 SGHDN and CDR2 FVKESK. V was cut by 5 bases and J by 4 bases, with 16 bases left in between. CDR3 residues: CASSYLAGTPDTQYF. The DNA for the CDR3 is TGTGCCAGCAGCTACCTGGCCGGGACGCCAGATACGCAGTATTTT.

Only a few counts were recorded for this clonotype. The rearrangement joins TRBV3-1 to TRBJ1-1; the match to TRBD1 covers 7 bases. The CDR3 is 16 residues long. Germline trimming cut 3 bases from V and 0 bases from J; bases unmatched to any gene: 7. Per germline, CDR1 LGHDT and CDR2 YNNKEL (reference sequence). This chain's CDR3 is CASSQDTGTVNTEAFF. The CDR3 DNA follows: TGTGCCAGCAGCCAGGACACCGGGACAGTGAACACTGAAGCTTTCTTT.

This clonotype was seen many times. The chain carries TRBV25-1 and TRBJ2-3; TRBD2 matches 14 bases. The J segment lost 3 bases and the V segment lost 10 bases, leaving 12 bases of the junction unmatched. CDR3 length equals 17 residues. The germline gives CDR1 MGHDK, CDR2 SYGVNS. The CDR3 DNA reads as TGTGCCACCGCGACTAGCGGGGGGGCTGGTTGGACAGATACGCAGTATTTT. Encoded protein: CATATSGGAGWTDTQYF.

This clonotype turned up a few times. This rearrangement joins TRBV6-6 to TRBJ1-3; D is uncertain. The CDR3 runs 14 residues. Between the trimmed V and J ends, which lost 8 bases and 0 bases, there was a span of 11 bases. Germline-derived CDR1 and CDR2 are MNHNY and SVGAGI (reference sequence). The CDR3 here is CASRTGSSGNTIYF. For the CDR3, the DNA is TGTGCCAGCCGAACCGGGAGCTCTGGAAACACCATATATTTT.

J is TRBJ1-1 and V is TRBV20-1, with 8 nucleotides matching TRBD1. J was trimmed by 4 bases and V by 3 bases; bases with no gene match: 4. The germline gives CDR1 DFQATT, CDR2 SNEGSKA (reference sequence). The CDR3 consists of 13 residues. CDR3 in DNA: TGCAGTGCTAGGCAAACAGGGGGCACTGAAGCTTTCTTT. The encoded protein is CSARQTGGTEAFF.

A few counts support this clonotype. The chain is built from TRBV12-3 or TRBV12-4 and TRBJ1-6; D unclear. V gave up 6 bases and J gave up 7 bases, with 10 bases separating them. This CDR3 has 13 residues. CDR3 in DNA: TGTGCCAGCAGACCCGTAGGGAATTCACCCCTCCACTTT. This gives the protein CASRPVGNSPLHF.

The CDR3 coding sequence is TGTGCCAGCAGCTCCGGACAGGGGGCAGGAAAAAACATTCAGTACTTC. This gives the protein CASSSGQGAGKNIQYF. The chain links TRBV7-2 to TRBJ2-4, with 11 bases lining up with TRBD1. J lost 4 bases, V lost 4 bases, and 6 bases had no gene match. In germline, CDR1 is SGHTA, CDR2 FQGNSA. This CDR3 has 16 amino acids.

The table lists this clonotype with many counts. The chain is built from TRBV6-5 and TRBJ2-1, with 8 nucleotides matching TRBD1. Looked up from germline, CDR1 is MNHEY and CDR2 is SVGAGI. Germline trimming cut 4 bases from V and 12 bases from J; bases unmatched to any gene: 20. The CDR3 totals 17 residues. The CDR3 here is CASSSQIGQGGTEAQFF. CDR3 nucleotides: TGTGCCAGCAGTTCACAAATCGGACAGGGAGGAACGGAGGCGCAGTTCTTC.

This clonotype was observed a handful of times. The V and J genes are TRBV7-2 and TRBJ2-2; D uncertain. This CDR3 contains 15 residues. V lost 4 bases, J lost 4 bases, and 13 bases lay in between. CDR1 and CDR2 from the germline V gene are SGHTA and FQGNSA. CDR3 sequence reads: CASSSQLMTTGELFF. The CDR3 region has the DNA TGTGCCAGCAGCTCACAATTGATGACCACCGGGGAGCTGTTTTTT.

Ten or more counts support this clonotype. V usage is TRBV3-1 and J usage is TRBJ2-7; D not certain. This CDR3 comprises 14 residues. Germline CDR1 LGHDT, CDR2 YNNKEL (reference sequence). Deletions cut 0 bases from V and 7 bases from J, with 13 bases between. The CDR3 loop reads CASSQDLEISEQYF. CDR3 coding DNA: TGTGCCAGCAGCCAAGATCTGGAGATATCAGAGCAGTACTTC.

This rearrangement joins TRBV12-3 or TRBV12-4 to TRBJ2-3, with TRBD2 matching over 14 bases. V was pared by 6 bases and J by 0 bases, with 8 bases of the junction left unmatched. The CDR3 loop spans 18 amino acids. CDR3 DNA: TGTGCCAGCAGCCACCCCCGGACTAGCGGGGGGAGCACAGATACGCAGTATTTT. Its protein is CASSHPRTSGGSTDTQYF.

A few counts support this clonotype. This chain links TRBV11-3 with TRBJ2-3, with 8 bases identical to TRBD2. Losses at the gene ends were 5 bases for V and 1 base for J; bases not matched to a gene: 11. This CDR3 has 17 residues. CDR1 SGHNT and CDR2 YENEEA come from the germline V gene. This CDR3 is CASSPGVGSGGTDTQYF. DNA for the CDR3: TGTGCCAGCAGCCCCGGGGTTGGTAGCGGGGGCACAGATACGCAGTATTTT.

The V call is TRBV3-1, the J call TRBJ2-5; TRBD2 matches at 15 bases. There are 17 residues in the CDR3. J gave up 5 bases and V 4 bases, and 8 bases lay outside the gene matches. The germline V gene encodes CDR1 LGHDT and CDR2 YNNKEL (reference sequence). CDR3 DNA: TGTGCCAGCAGCCTGGGACTAGCGGGGGGCCATGCCGAGACCCAGTACTTC. Protein product: CASSLGLAGGHAETQYF.

This clonotype was detected ten times or more. V and J are TRBV11-2 and TRBJ2-1; perhaps D is TRBD1 or TRBD2 (5 bases each). Germline-derived CDR1 and CDR2 are SGHAT and FQNNGV. CDR3 size: 15 residues. V lost 7 bases to trimming and J lost 5 bases, with 18 bases between them. The CDR3 spells CASTPGDLRHNEQFF. In DNA form, the CDR3 reads TGTGCCAGCACCCCTGGGGACCTCCGTCACAATGAGCAGTTCTTC.

This clonotype has at least ten counts. This chain connects TRBV20-1 to TRBJ1-2; D is perhaps TRBD1 (5 bases). The CDR3 extends over 15 amino acids. Germline loops: CDR1 DFQATT, CDR2 SNEGSKA (reference sequence). V was pared by 5 bases and J by 1 base, with 17 bases between. CDR3 amino acids: CSAHAGQQSNYGYTF. Written as DNA, the CDR3 is TGCAGTGCTCACGCGGGGCAGCAGAGTAACTATGGCTACACCTTC.

This clonotype was recorded a few times. The chain links TRBV9 to TRBJ2-7; 7 positions agree with TRBD1. V gave up 2 bases and J gave up 3 bases; unmatched junction bases: 5. This CDR3 comprises 14 residues. Germline values: CDR1 SGDLS, CDR2 YYNGEE. CDR3 residues: CASSVGTEDYEQYF. The CDR3 DNA follows: TGTGCCAGCAGCGTTGGGACAGAAGACTACGAGCAGTACTTC.

This clonotype appeared a few times. The chain uses TRBV28 and TRBJ2-5; 10 bases match TRBD1. The CDR3 extends over 15 amino acids. Looked up from germline, CDR1 is MDHEN and CDR2 is SYDVKM. The V segment lost 6 bases and the J segment 4 bases; nucleotides outside the gene matches: 8. CDR3 nucleotide sequence: TGTGCCAGCAGCGCCACGGGACAGGGGAGAGAGACCCAGTACTTC. It specifies CASSATGQGRETQYF.

In its sample, this clonotype was seen a few times. The chain employs TRBV4-1 and TRBJ2-7, with TRBD1 identical over 8 bases. Germline V lookup: CDR1 MGHRA, CDR2 YSYEKL. J gave up 2 bases and V 5 bases, and 8 bases lay outside the gene matches. The CDR3 extends over 15 amino acids. The CDR3 loop reads CASSKGGQGPYEQYF. The CDR3 coding sequence is TGCGCCAGCAGCAAGGGAGGACAGGGCCCCTACGAGCAGTACTTC.

In its sample, this clonotype was seen many times. The genes are TRBV6-1 and TRBJ1-2, with TRBD1 matching 9 bases. V was pared by 2 bases and J by 4 bases, with 11 bases of the junction left unmatched. Germline values: CDR1 MNHNS, CDR2 SASEGT. The length of the CDR3 is 17 residues. The CDR3 is CASSEYAGDRETYGYTF. CDR3 DNA: TGTGCCAGCAGTGAATACGCGGGGGACAGGGAAACCTATGGCTACACCTTC.

The chain links TRBV7-6 to TRBJ1-1, with D unclear. This CDR3 has 13 amino acids. The V end lost 3 bases, the J end lost 4 bases, and 9 bases lay between the germline ends. In germline, CDR1 is SGHVS, CDR2 FNYEAQ. As DNA, the CDR3 is TGTGCCAGCAGCTTGGGGAGCCGCACTGAAGCTTTCTTT. It specifies CASSLGSRTEAFF.

The chain joins TRBV10-3 to TRBJ1-1; D possibly corresponds to TRBD1 (6 bases). Trimming removed 6 bases from V and 2 bases from J, with 19 bases in between. Per the germline V gene, CDR1 is ENHRY and CDR2 is SYGVKD. CDR3 size: 16 residues. CDR3 region: CAISPGEWDSNTEAFF. The DNA for the CDR3 is TGTGCCATCAGCCCAGGGGAATGGGATAGTAACACTGAAGCTTTCTTT.